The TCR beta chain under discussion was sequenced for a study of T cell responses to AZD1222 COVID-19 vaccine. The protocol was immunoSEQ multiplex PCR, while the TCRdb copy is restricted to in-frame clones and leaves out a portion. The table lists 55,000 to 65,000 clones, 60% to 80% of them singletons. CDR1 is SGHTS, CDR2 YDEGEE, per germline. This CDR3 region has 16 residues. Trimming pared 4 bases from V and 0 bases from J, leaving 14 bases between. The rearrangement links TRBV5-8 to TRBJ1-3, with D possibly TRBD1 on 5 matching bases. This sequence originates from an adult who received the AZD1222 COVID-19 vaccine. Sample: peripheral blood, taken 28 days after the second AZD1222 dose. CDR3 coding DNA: TGTGCCAGCAGCACTCGACAGCAAAGCTCTGGAAACACCATATATTTT. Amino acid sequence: CASSTRQQSSGNTIYF.